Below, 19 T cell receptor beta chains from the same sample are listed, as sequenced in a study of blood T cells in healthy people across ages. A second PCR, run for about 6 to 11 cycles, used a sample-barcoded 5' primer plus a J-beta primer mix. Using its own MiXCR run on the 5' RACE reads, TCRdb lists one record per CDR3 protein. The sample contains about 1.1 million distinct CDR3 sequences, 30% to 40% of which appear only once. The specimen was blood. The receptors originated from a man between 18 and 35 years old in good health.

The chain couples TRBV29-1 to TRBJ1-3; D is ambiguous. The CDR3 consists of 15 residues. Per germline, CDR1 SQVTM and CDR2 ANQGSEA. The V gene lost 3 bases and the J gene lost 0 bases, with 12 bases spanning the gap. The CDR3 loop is CSVEGDTSSGNTIYF. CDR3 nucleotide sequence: TGCAGCGTTGAGGGCGACACCAGCTCTGGAAACACCATATATTTT.

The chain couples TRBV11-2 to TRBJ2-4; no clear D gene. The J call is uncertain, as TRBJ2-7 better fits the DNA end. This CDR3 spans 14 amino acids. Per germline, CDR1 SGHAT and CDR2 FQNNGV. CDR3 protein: CASSFSRVYYEQYF. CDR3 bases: TGTGCCAGCAGCTTTTCAAGGGTCTACTACGAGCAGTACTTC.

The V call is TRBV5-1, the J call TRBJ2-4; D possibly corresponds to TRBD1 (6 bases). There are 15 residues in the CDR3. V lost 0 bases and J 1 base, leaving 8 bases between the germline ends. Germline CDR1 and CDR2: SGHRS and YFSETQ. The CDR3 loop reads CASSLDTGAKNIQYF. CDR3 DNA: TGCGCCAGCAGCTTGGATACAGGGGCCAAAAACATTCAGTACTTC.

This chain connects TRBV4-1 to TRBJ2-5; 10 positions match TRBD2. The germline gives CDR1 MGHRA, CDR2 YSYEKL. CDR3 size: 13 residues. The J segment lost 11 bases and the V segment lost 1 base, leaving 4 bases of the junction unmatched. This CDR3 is CASSQGTSGEQYF. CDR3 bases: TGCGCCAGCAGCCAAGGGACTAGCGGAGAGCAGTACTTC.

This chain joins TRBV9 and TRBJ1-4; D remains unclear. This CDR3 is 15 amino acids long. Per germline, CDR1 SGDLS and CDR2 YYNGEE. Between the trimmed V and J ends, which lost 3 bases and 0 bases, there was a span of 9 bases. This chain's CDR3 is CASSAEQTTNEKLFF. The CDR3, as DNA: TGTGCCAGCAGCGCCGAACAGACAACTAATGAAAAACTGTTTTTT.

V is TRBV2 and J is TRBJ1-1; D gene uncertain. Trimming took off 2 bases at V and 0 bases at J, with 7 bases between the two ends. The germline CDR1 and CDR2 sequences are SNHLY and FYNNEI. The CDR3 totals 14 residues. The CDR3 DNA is TGTGCCAGCAGTGAACGAAGAATGAACACTGAAGCTTTCTTT. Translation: CASSERRMNTEAFF.

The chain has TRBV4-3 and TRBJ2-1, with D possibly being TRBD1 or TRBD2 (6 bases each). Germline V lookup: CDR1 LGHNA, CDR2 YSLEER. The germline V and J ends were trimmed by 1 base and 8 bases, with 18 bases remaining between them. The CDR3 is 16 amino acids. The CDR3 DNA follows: TGCGCCAGCAGCCAAGTCTCCGGGGGCGCCAGGGATGAGCAGTTCTTC. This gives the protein CASSQVSGGARDEQFF.

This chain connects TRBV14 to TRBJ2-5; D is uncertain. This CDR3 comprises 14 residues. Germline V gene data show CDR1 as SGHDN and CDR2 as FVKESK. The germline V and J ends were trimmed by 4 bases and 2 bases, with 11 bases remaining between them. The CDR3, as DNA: TGTGCCAGCAGCCCCATCGGCAGGCAAGAGACCCAGTACTTC. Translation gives CASSPIGRQETQYF.

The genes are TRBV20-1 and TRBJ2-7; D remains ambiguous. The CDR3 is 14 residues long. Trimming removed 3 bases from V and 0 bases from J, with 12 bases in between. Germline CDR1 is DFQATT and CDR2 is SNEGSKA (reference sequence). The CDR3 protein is CSASVGRSSYEQYF. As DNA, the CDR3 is TGCAGTGCTAGTGTAGGCCGGAGCTCCTACGAGCAGTACTTC.

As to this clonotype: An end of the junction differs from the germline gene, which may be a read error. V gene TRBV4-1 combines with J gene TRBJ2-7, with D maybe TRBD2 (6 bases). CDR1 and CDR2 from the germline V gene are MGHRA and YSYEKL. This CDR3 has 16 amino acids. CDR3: CASSQVALANSYGQYF. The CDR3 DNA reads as TGCGCCAGCAGCCAAGTAGCGCTAGCGAACTCCTACGGGCAGTACTTC.

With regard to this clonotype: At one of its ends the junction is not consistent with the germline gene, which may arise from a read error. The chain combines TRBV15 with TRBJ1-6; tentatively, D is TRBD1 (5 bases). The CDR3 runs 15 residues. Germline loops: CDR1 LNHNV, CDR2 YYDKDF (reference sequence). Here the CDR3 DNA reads TGTACCACCAGCAGAGATCAGGGTAATAATTCACCCCTCCACTTT. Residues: CTTSRDQGNNSPLHF.

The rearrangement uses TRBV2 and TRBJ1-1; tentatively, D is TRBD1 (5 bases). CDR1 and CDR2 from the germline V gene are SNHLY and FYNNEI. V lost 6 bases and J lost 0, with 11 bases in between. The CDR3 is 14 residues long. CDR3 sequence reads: CASRGKGLNTEAFF. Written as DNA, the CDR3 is TGTGCCAGCAGGGGAAAGGGGTTGAACACTGAAGCTTTCTTT.

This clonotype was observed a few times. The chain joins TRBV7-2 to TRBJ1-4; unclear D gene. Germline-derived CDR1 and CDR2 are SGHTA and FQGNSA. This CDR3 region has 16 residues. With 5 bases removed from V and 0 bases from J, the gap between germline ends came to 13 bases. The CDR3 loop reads CASSPRTGATNEKLFF. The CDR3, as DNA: TGTGCCAGCAGCCCCAGGACCGGGGCAACTAATGAAAAACTGTTTTTT.

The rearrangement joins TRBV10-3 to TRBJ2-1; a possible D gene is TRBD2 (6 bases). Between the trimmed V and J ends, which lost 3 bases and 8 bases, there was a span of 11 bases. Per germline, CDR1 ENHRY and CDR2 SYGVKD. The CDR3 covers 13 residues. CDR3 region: CAISDAREDEQFF. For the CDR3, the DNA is TGTGCCATCAGTGATGCTAGGGAGGATGAGCAGTTCTTC.

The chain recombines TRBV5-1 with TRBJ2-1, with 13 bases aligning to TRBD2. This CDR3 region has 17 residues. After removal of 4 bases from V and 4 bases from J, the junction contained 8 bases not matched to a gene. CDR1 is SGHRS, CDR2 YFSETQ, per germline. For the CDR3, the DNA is TGCGCCAGCAGCCACGGACTAGCGGGGGTCCAATACAATGAGCAGTTCTTC. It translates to CASSHGLAGVQYNEQFF.

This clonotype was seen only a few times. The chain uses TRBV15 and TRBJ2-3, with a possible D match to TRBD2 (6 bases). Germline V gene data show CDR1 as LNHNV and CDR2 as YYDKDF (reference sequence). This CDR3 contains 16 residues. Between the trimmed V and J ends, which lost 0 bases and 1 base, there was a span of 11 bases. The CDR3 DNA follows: TGTGCCACCAGCAGAGATTTGGGCGGGGGCACAGATACGCAGTATTTT. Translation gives CATSRDLGGGTDTQYF.

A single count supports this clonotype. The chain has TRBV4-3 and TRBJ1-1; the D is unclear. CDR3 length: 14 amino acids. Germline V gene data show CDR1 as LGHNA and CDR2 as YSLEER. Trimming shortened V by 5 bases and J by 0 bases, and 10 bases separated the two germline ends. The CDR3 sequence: CASSSSLLNTEAFF. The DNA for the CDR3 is TGCGCCAGCAGCTCCTCGCTATTGAACACTGAAGCTTTCTTT.

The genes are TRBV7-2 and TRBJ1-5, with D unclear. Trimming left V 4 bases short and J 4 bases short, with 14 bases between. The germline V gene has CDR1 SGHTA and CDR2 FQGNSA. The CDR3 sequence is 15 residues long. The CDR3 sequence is CASSSASIGNQPQHF. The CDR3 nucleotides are TGTGCCAGCAGCTCTGCCAGTATCGGTAATCAGCCCCAGCATTTT.

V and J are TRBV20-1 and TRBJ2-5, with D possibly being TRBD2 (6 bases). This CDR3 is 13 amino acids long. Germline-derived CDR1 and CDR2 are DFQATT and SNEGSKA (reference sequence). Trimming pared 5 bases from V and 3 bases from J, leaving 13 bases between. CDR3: CSALMGLEETQYF. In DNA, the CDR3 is TGCAGTGCTCTTATGGGACTTGAAGAGACCCAGTACTTC.